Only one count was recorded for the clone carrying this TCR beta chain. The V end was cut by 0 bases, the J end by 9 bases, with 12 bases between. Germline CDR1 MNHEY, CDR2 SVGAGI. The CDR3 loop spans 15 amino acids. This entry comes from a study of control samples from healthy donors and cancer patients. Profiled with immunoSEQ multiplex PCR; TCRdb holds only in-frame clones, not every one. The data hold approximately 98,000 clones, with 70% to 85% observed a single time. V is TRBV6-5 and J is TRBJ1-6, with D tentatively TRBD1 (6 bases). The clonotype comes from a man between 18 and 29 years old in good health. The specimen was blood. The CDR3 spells CASSYSMGQSSPLHF. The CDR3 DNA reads TGTGCCAGCAGTTACTCGATGGGACAATCTTCACCCCTCCACTTT.